These 13 T cell receptor beta chains came from one sample sequenced in a study of molecular identifiers for immune sequencing clone quantification. TCRdb re-called the PCR reads through MiXCR, storing one row per CDR3 protein. The top ten clones hold more than 0.8% of a sample with a few hundred thousand distinct CDR3 sequences, about 22% of them seen once. Material for sequencing was naive CD8+ T cells from blood, with Jurkat cell RNA spiked in. Subset defined: FACS-sorted CD8+CD4-CCR7+CD45RA+ naive T cells. These receptors all stem from a human donor in good health. Some libraries in this study had Jurkat cell RNA spiked in.

On this clonotype itself: A much larger clonotype is one base distant, so this may be a read error. V is TRBV21-1 and J is TRBJ2-5; the table assigns TRBD2, which was not confirmed against the DNA. TRBV21-1 is annotated as a pseudogene. CDR3 length equals 16 residues. CDR3 protein: CASINPLAGYQEAQYF. The CDR3 nucleotides are TGTGCCAGCATCAACCCGCTAGCGGGGTACCAAGAGGCCCAGTACTTC.

To note about this clonotype: A much larger clone lies a single base off, so this may be a read error. In this CDR3 the conserved last residue, phenylalanine or tryptophan, is missing, so a read error is likely. This chain connects TRBV5-1 to TRBJ2-7, with TRBD2 identical over 11 bases. J lost 3 bases, V lost 5 bases, and 4 bases had no gene match. CDR1 and CDR2 from the germline V gene are SGHRS and YFSETQ. The CDR3 has 14 residues. In DNA form, the CDR3 reads TGCGCCAGCAGACTAGCGGGGGACAACTACGAGCAGTACTCC. It specifies CASRLAGDNYEQYS.

On this clonotype: A much larger clone lies a single base off, so this may be a read error. Since no conserved phenylalanine or tryptophan closes the CDR3, a read error is the likely cause. The genes are TRBV4-1 and TRBJ1-5; weak D call: TRBD1 (6 bases). The CDR3 extends over 16 amino acids. Per the germline V gene, CDR1 is MGHRA and CDR2 is YSYEKL. V was shortened by 2 bases and J by 2 bases, with 13 bases between the two germline ends. Here the CDR3 reads CASSQPLQGRNQPQHL. CDR3 sequence (DNA): TGCGCCAGCAGCCAACCCCTACAGGGACGCAATCAGCCCCAGCATCTT.

This clonotype has at least ten counts. The V call is TRBV27, the J call TRBJ1-5, with a tentative D call TRBD1 (5 bases). Per germline, CDR1 MNHEY and CDR2 SMNVEV (reference sequence). The CDR3 covers 15 residues. Between the trimmed V and J ends, which lost 0 bases and 3 bases, there was a span of 9 bases. The CDR3 loop reads CASSLSSGANQPQHF. CDR3 in DNA: TGTGCCAGCAGTTTATCGAGCGGGGCCAATCAGCCCCAGCATTTT.

The CDR3 here is CASGIGTDTQYF. The CDR3 region has the DNA TGTGCCAGCGGCATTGGCACAGATACGCAGTATTTT. The chain uses TRBV14 and TRBJ2-3; D ambiguous. Trimming took off 8 bases at V and 1 base at J, with 7 bases between the two ends. Germline V gene data show CDR1 as SGHDN and CDR2 as FVKESK. The CDR3 totals 12 residues.

In this sample, this clonotype turned up a few times. V usage is TRBV4-3 and J usage is TRBJ2-6, with D possibly called TRBD1 or TRBD2 (6 bases each). The CDR3 has 16 residues. Per germline, CDR1 LGHNA and CDR2 YSLEER. V was pared by 0 bases and J by 5 bases, with 11 bases between. CDR3 nucleotides: TGCGCCAGCAGCCAAGATCGGGGGACATGGGCCAACGTCCTGACTTTC. It is translated as CASSQDRGTWANVLTF.

This clonotype was recorded many times. This chain links TRBV10-3 with TRBJ2-7; 9 nucleotides align to TRBD1. Germline V gene lookup returns CDR1 ENHRY and CDR2 SYGVKD. V lost 6 bases and J lost 2; bases outside the gene matches: 2. The CDR3 length is 13 residues. CDR3 sequence (DNA): TGTGCCATCAGCCGGACAGGGGCCTACGAGCAGTACTTC. Protein product: CAISRTGAYEQYF.

This clonotype has ten or more counts. This sequence joins TRBV20-1 and TRBJ2-2; maybe TRBD2 (5 bases). The germline gives CDR1 DFQATT, CDR2 SNEGSKA (reference sequence). V lost 5 bases to trimming and J lost 1 base, with 17 bases between them. This CDR3 has 16 residues. The CDR3 bases are TGCAGTGCTGAGGACTCCCAAATTGAGAACACCGGGGAGCTGTTTTTT. Protein: CSAEDSQIENTGELFF.

This clonotype has a handful of counts. The chain joins TRBV19 to TRBJ2-2; 8 positions match TRBD1. Germline CDR1 and CDR2: LNHDA and SQIVND (reference sequence). V lost 4 bases and J lost 4; bases outside the gene matches: 5. The CDR3 has 15 residues. Here the CDR3 DNA reads TGTGCCAGTAGTACAGGGGGCCGAGGCACCGGGGAGCTGTTTTTT. Protein sequence: CASSTGGRGTGELFF. Variable domain in full (rest from reference TRBV19 and TRBJ2-2): DGGITQSPKYLFRKEGQNVTLSCEQNLNHDAMYWYRQDPGQGLRLIYYSQIVNDFQKGDIAEGYSVSREKKESFPLTVTSAQKNPTAFYLCASSTGGRGTGELFFGEGSRLTVL.

A few counts support this clonotype. The gene calls are TRBV20-1 and TRBJ2-7, with 7 nucleotides matching TRBD2. CDR3 length: 16 amino acids. V lost 0 bases to trimming and J lost 4 bases; unmatched junction nucleotides: 12. Looked up from germline, CDR1 is DFQATT and CDR2 is SNEGSKA (reference sequence). The CDR3, as DNA: TGCAGTGCTAGAGATGGGTCGGCGGGAGTCGTTTACGAGCAGTACTTC. Protein sequence: CSARDGSAGVVYEQYF.

A few counts support this clonotype. The rearrangement links TRBV12-3 or TRBV12-4 to TRBJ2-3; D may match TRBD1 or TRBD2 (5 bases each). The CDR3 is made up of 15 amino acids. V was cut by 6 bases and J by 2 bases, with 15 bases left in between. The CDR3 loop reads CASRGPRGVTDTQYF. DNA for the CDR3: TGTGCCAGCAGGGGACCAAGAGGGGTCACAGATACGCAGTATTTT.

About this clonotype itself: This clone may be a read error of a much larger clone one base away. The V and J genes are TRBV30 and TRBJ2-7; tentatively, D is TRBD2 (5 bases). The CDR3 covers 12 residues. Per the germline V gene, CDR1 is GTSNPN and CDR2 is SVGIG (reference sequence). The V and J ends lost 0 bases and 6 bases respectively, with 9 bases between them. The CDR3 coding sequence is TGTGCCTGGAGTGTACGCGGGTGCGAGCAGTACTTC. It codes for CAWSVRGCEQYF.

The J gene is TRBJ2-7, the V gene TRBV28, with 7 bases that match TRBD1. Trimming took 3 bases from V and 1 from J; bases not matched to a gene: 6. The CDR3 extends over 15 amino acids. Germline-derived CDR1 and CDR2 are MDHEN and SYDVKM. The CDR3 loop is CASSFRGTVSYEQYF. Written as DNA, the CDR3 is TGTGCCAGCAGTTTTCGTGGGACAGTTTCCTACGAGCAGTACTTC. Based on the CDR3 plus reference TRBV28 and TRBJ2-7, the full variable domain is DVKVTQSSRYLVKRTGEKVFLECVQDMDHENMFWYRQDPGLGLRLIYFSYDVKMKEKGDIPEGYSVSREKKERFSLILESASTNQTSMYLCASSFRGTVSYEQYFGPGTRLTVT.